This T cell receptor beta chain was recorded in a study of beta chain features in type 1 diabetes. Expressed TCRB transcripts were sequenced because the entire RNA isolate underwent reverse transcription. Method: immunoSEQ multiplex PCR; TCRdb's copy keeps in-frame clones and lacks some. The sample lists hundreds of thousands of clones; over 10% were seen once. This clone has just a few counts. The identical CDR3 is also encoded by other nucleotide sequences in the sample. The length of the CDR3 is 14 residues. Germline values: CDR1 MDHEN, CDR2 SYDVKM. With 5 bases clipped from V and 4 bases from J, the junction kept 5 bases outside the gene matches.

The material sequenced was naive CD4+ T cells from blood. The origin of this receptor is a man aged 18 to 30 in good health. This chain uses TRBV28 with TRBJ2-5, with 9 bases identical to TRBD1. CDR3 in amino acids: CASSVQGARETQYF. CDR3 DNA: TGTGCCAGCAGTGTACAGGGGGCCCGAGAGACCCAGTACTTC.